The 32 T cell receptor beta chains presented below share a single source sample, sequenced in a study of blood T cell repertoires in COVID-19 (dated by TCRdb to the early 2020s). The library was made by the immunoSEQ multiplex PCR assay. The table was pulled from immuneACCESS by TCRdb, which kept in-frame rearrangements only. Such tables lose some clones; where checked, under half of the loss comes from unresolved V genes, and the rest has no known cause. This sample lists about 180,000 clones; 88% were detected once. The top ten clonotypes cover roughly 8.6% of the sample. The sample comprised PBMCs or T cells enriched from blood (not recorded which). These receptors were taken from a woman aged 18-29 years who had recovered from COVID-19.

V is TRBV2 and J is TRBJ1-4; 7 positions match TRBD1. V was pared by 5 bases and J by 8 bases, with 11 bases of the junction left unmatched. The CDR3 has 15 residues. Germline V CDR1 and CDR2: SNHLY, FYNNEI. For the CDR3, the DNA is TGTGCCAGCAGTTCAGATGTAGGGGGCATCGAAAAACTGTTTTTT. This translates into CASSSDVGGIEKLFF.

The chain uses TRBV5-1 and TRBJ1-2; 8 bases line up with TRBD1. This CDR3 has 12 amino acids. The germline V gene has CDR1 SGHRS and CDR2 YFSETQ. The J segment lost 8 bases and the V segment lost 4 bases, leaving 4 bases of the junction unmatched. The CDR3 nucleotides are TGCGCCAGCAGCGGCAGGGGGCTGGGCTACACCTTC. This translates into CASSGRGLGYTF.

The chain is built from TRBV19 and TRBJ1-5; a possible D gene is TRBD1 (6 bases). The CDR3 is 16 residues long. Trimming shortened V by 5 bases and J by 4 bases, and 18 bases separated the two germline ends. The germline V gene has CDR1 LNHDA and CDR2 SQIVND (reference sequence). CDR3 in DNA: TGTGCCAGTAGTCCGCTGGGAGGGGGTAGGAATCAGCCCCAGCATTTT. This codes for CASSPLGGGRNQPQHF.

CDR3 residues: CASSLVRGEISYNEQFF. Here the CDR3 DNA reads TGCGCCAGCAGCTTGGTAAGGGGCGAAATCTCCTACAATGAGCAGTTCTTC. The chain joins TRBV5-1 to TRBJ2-1; D possibly corresponds to TRBD1 (5 bases). This CDR3 contains 17 residues. V shed 0 bases and J shed 0 bases, with 13 bases lying between them. Germline CDR1 SGHRS, CDR2 YFSETQ.

The chain carries TRBV6-2 or TRBV6-3 and TRBJ2-2; 11 bases are shared with TRBD2. J gave up 10 bases and V 0 bases, and 7 bases lay outside the gene matches. There are 16 residues in the CDR3. The germline gives CDR1 MNHEY, CDR2 SVGEGT. The CDR3 DNA reads TGTGCCAGCAGTTACTCGAGCCTAGCGGGGGGTGAGGAGCTGTTTTTT. Amino acid sequence: CASSYSSLAGGEELFF.

In its sample, this clone was seen once. This chain uses TRBV4-2 with TRBJ1-4; no reliable D call. V dropped 0 bases and J dropped 7 bases, with 15 bases sitting between them. Per the germline V gene, CDR1 is LGHNA and CDR2 is YNFKEQ. CDR3 length equals 16 residues. As DNA, the CDR3 is TGTGCCAGCAGCCAAGATAGCTCGGGGTTAAGTGAAAAACTGTTTTTT. Translation: CASSQDSSGLSEKLFF.

This chain joins TRBV9 and TRBJ2-1; 9 bases are a match to TRBD1. In germline, CDR1 is SGDLS, CDR2 YYNGEE. The CDR3 has 16 residues. The ends lost 4 bases at V and 5 bases at J; junction bases unmatched: 10. The CDR3 nucleotides read TGTGCCAGCAGCCCTACAGGGGGCGGCGGAAACAATGAGCAGTTCTTC. Its translation: CASSPTGGGGNNEQFF.

This rearrangement joins TRBV3-1 (or the pseudogene TRBV3-2) to TRBJ1-1; 8 nucleotides agree with TRBD1. The CDR3 sequence is 13 residues long. The germline V gene encodes CDR1 LGHDT and CDR2 YNNKEL (reference sequence). V was pared by 8 bases and J by 2 bases, with 4 bases of the junction left unmatched. CDR3 region: CASGTGSNTEAFF. The CDR3 DNA is TGTGCCAGCGGGACAGGATCCAACACTGAAGCTTTCTTT.

The rearrangement links TRBV3-1 (or the pseudogene TRBV3-2) to TRBJ2-7, with D possibly matching TRBD1 (6 bases). Germline values: CDR1 LGHDT, CDR2 YNNKEL (reference sequence). The CDR3 sequence is 17 residues long. V was clipped by 2 bases and J by 2 bases, with 19 bases between them. The CDR3 sequence is CASSQSSTGDRTYEQYF. DNA for the CDR3: TGTGCCAGCAGCCAATCAAGTACGGGCGACAGGACCTACGAGCAGTACTTC.

The chain carries TRBV12-5 and TRBJ2-5; D is perhaps TRBD2 (5 bases). The germline gives CDR1 LGHNT, CDR2 FRNRAP. The CDR3 totals 15 residues. Trimming cost V 2 bases and J 7 bases, with 17 bases left between them. CDR3 sequence: CASGLNSSLRGTQYF. CDR3 DNA sequence: TGTGCTAGTGGTTTGAATAGTTCACTTCGGGGGACCCAGTACTTC.

The chain employs TRBV24-1 and TRBJ2-3, with 13 bases matching TRBD2. Trimming at V came to 3 bases and at J to 0 bases, leaving 20 bases not matched to a gene. The germline gives CDR1 KGHDR, CDR2 SFDVKD. The CDR3 consists of 23 residues. In nucleotides, the CDR3 is TGTGCCACCAGTGATATGGACAGGGGTTGGGGACTAGCGGGAAGAGGGAGCACAGATACGCAGTATTTT. As protein: CATSDMDRGWGLAGRGSTDTQYF.

V usage is TRBV7-6 and J usage is TRBJ2-2, with D tentatively TRBD2 (7 bases). Trimming took off 10 bases at V and 6 bases at J, with 15 bases between the two ends. CDR1 and CDR2 from the germline V gene are SGHVS and FNYEAQ. This CDR3 spans 13 amino acids. CDR3: CATPGGGAGELFF. CDR3 bases: TGTGCCACCCCCGGAGGGGGGGCCGGGGAGCTGTTTTTT. Full variable domain (missing parts from reference TRBV7-6 and TRBJ2-2): GAGVSQSPRYKVTKRGQDVALRCDPISGHVSLYWYRQALGQGPEFLTYFNYEAQQDKSGLPNDRFSAERPEGSISTLTIQRTEQRDSAMYRCATPGGGAGELFFGEGSRLTVL.

The chain recombines TRBV2 with TRBJ2-3; the D gene is possibly TRBD2 (5 bases). The V end was cut by 6 bases, the J end by 5 bases, with 15 bases between. This CDR3 region has 14 residues. Germline CDR1 SNHLY, CDR2 FYNNEI. The CDR3 spells CASSPTGVRDTQYF. CDR3 nucleotide sequence: TGTGCCAGCAGCCCCACCGGGGTTCGAGATACGCAGTATTTT.

This clone has a single count. The rearrangement links TRBV19 to TRBJ1-4, with TRBD1 matching 9 bases. V lost 10 bases and J lost 8; bases outside the gene matches: 8. The CDR3 contains 13 residues. The germline CDR1 and CDR2 sequences are LNHDA and SQIVND (reference sequence). CDR3 coding DNA: TGTGCCACCTCGGGACAGGGCGACGAAAAACTGTTTTTT. Translated: CATSGQGDEKLFF.

The chain joins TRBV28 to TRBJ2-5, with 8 bases lining up with TRBD2. The germline V gene encodes CDR1 MDHEN and CDR2 SYDVKM. This CDR3 is built from 13 residues. After removal of 6 bases from V and 6 bases from J, the junction contained 6 bases not matched to a gene. The CDR3 here is CASSETGGKTQYF. The CDR3 coding sequence is TGTGCCAGCAGCGAAACGGGGGGGAAGACCCAGTACTTC.

This clone was detected only once. This chain uses TRBV30 with TRBJ1-2, with D maybe TRBD1 (5 bases). Germline lookup yields CDR1 GTSNPN and CDR2 SVGIG (reference sequence). Trimming removed 5 bases at V and 7 bases at J, with 14 bases between. The CDR3 extends over 12 amino acids. The CDR3 is CAWHPPGGGYTF. DNA of the CDR3: TGTGCCTGGCACCCCCCGGGGGGTGGCTACACCTTC.

The chain has TRBV11-2 and TRBJ1-1; no definite D call. This CDR3 spans 15 amino acids. Germline CDR1 SGHAT, CDR2 FQNNGV. Between the trimmed V and J ends, which lost 3 bases and 4 bases, there was a span of 15 bases. CDR3 region: CASSFRASGGTEAFF. The DNA for the CDR3 is TGTGCCAGCAGCTTCCGGGCCTCCGGAGGCACTGAAGCTTTCTTT. Combining the CDR3 with reference TRBV11-2 and TRBJ1-1 gives the whole variable domain EAGVAQSPRYKIIEKRQSVAFWCNPISGHATLYWYQQILGQGPKLLIQFQNNGVVDDSQLPKDRFSAERLKGVDSTLKIQPAKLEDSAVYLCASSFRASGGTEAFFGQGTRLTVV.

The chain links TRBV10-3 to TRBJ2-2; 9 nucleotides line up with TRBD2. This CDR3 region has 16 residues. Germline loops: CDR1 ENHRY, CDR2 SYGVKD. Trimming took 4 bases from V and 5 from J; bases not matched to a gene: 8. In DNA form, the CDR3 reads TGTGCCATCAGTGTGGCCCCGACTAGCGGAACCGGGGAGCTGTTTTTT. As protein: CAISVAPTSGTGELFF.

The chain links TRBV7-6 to TRBJ2-7; D uncertain. Trimming cost V 1 base and J 0 bases, with 13 bases left between them. Germline-derived CDR1 and CDR2 are SGHVS and FNYEAQ. CDR3 length equals 16 residues. CDR3 nucleotides: TGTGCCAGCAGCTTAGGTGGGCAGTTCGGCTCCTACGAGCAGTACTTC. This codes for CASSLGGQFGSYEQYF.

V gene TRBV28 combines with J gene TRBJ1-1; D is ambiguous. Germline assignment: CDR1 MDHEN and CDR2 SYDVKM. CDR3 size: 12 residues. Between the trimmed V and J ends, which lost 3 bases and 8 bases, there was a span of 10 bases. This chain's CDR3 is CASSFLTKEAFF. CDR3 DNA: TGTGCCAGCAGTTTTCTAACTAAGGAAGCTTTCTTT.

The rearrangement uses TRBV28 and TRBJ2-3, with 13 bases aligning to TRBD2. CDR3 length: 15 amino acids. J was trimmed by 4 bases and V by 6 bases; bases with no gene match: 4. Germline lookup yields CDR1 MDHEN and CDR2 SYDVKM. DNA of the CDR3: TGTGCCAGCAGGCTACTAGCGGGGGGGGCAGATACGCAGTATTTT. It specifies CASRLLAGGADTQYF.

The rearrangement uses TRBV7-2 and TRBJ2-7; D unclear. CDR3 size: 16 residues. CDR1 is SGHTA and CDR2 is FQGNSA in the germline V gene. Trimming pared 5 bases from V and 3 bases from J, leaving 20 bases between. In DNA, the CDR3 is TGTGCCAGCAGCCTGAACCTCGCGGCGTCCTACTACGAGCAGTACTTC. Translating it yields CASSLNLAASYYEQYF.

The rearrangement joins TRBV6-6 to TRBJ2-7; D may be TRBD2 (6 bases). V lost 4 bases and J 6 bases, leaving 16 bases between the germline ends. The CDR3 runs 14 residues. From germline, CDR1 is MNHNY and CDR2 SVGAGI (reference sequence). The CDR3, as DNA: TGTGCCAGCAGTTCCCCTCCCACTAGCACCGAGCAGTACTTC. It is translated as CASSSPPTSTEQYF.

The V gene is TRBV25-1, the J gene TRBJ1-6; D remains unclear. The CDR3 contains 16 residues. Deletions cut 5 bases from V and 1 base from J, with 12 bases between. Germline CDR1 is MGHDK and CDR2 is SYGVNS. In nucleotides, the CDR3 is TGTGCCAGCAGTATCGGGGAAAGGTCCTATAATTCACCCCTCCACTTT. It codes for CASSIGERSYNSPLHF.

This chain connects TRBV19 to TRBJ2-3; maybe TRBD2 (6 bases). The V gene lost 5 bases and the J gene lost 1 base, with 13 bases spanning the gap. Looked up from germline, CDR1 is LNHDA and CDR2 is SQIVND (reference sequence). The CDR3 is 15 residues long. CDR3 amino acids: CASSPASSGTDTQYF. In nucleotides, the CDR3 is TGTGCCAGTAGTCCCGCGTCTAGCGGCACAGATACGCAGTATTTT.

The rearrangement links TRBV10-1 to TRBJ1-4; 8 bases match TRBD1. The V and J ends lost 6 bases and 0 bases, in that order; junction bases with no gene match: 3. This CDR3 is built from 15 residues. CDR1 is WNHNN, CDR2 SYGVQD, per germline (reference sequence). The CDR3 is CASSAGGATNEKLFF. CDR3 DNA sequence: TGCGCCAGCAGCGCAGGGGGCGCAACTAATGAAAAACTGTTTTTT.

The chain is built from TRBV15 and TRBJ2-7; no clear D. Germline V gene lookup returns CDR1 LNHNV and CDR2 YYDKDF (reference sequence). V was clipped by 0 bases and J by 3 bases, with 6 bases between them. CDR3 size: 13 residues. The CDR3 coding sequence is TGTGCCACCAGCAGAGATTTGAGCTACGAGCAGTACTTC. Residues: CATSRDLSYEQYF.

CDR3 nucleotide sequence: TGTGCCAGCAGCCCGACGCGGAGCTCTGGAAACACCATATATTTT. It codes for CASSPTRSSGNTIYF. The V gene is TRBV3-1 (or the pseudogene TRBV3-2), the J gene TRBJ1-3; D remains ambiguous. There are 15 residues in the CDR3. V lost 4 bases, J lost 0 bases, and 10 bases lay in between. Germline CDR1 and CDR2: LGHDT and YNNKEL (reference sequence).

The chain has TRBV24-1 and TRBJ2-3, with TRBD2 as a possible D gene (6 bases). Germline CDR1 reads KGHDR; CDR2 reads SFDVKD. The CDR3 extends over 15 amino acids. V was shortened by 7 bases and J by 3 bases, with 16 bases between the two germline ends. The CDR3 coding sequence is TGTGCCACCAGCCCCGGGACTCACCAAACAGATACGCAGTATTTT. Residues: CATSPGTHQTDTQYF.

This sequence joins TRBV29-1 and TRBJ2-1; 9 positions agree with TRBD2. Germline assignment: CDR1 SQVTM and CDR2 ANQGSEA. Trimming took 0 bases from V and 2 from J; bases not matched to a gene: 8. The CDR3 loop spans 17 amino acids. The CDR3 bases are TGCAGCGTTGAAGATCATGCGGGAGGGCAAACCTACAATGAGCAGTTCTTC. It yields the protein CSVEDHAGGQTYNEQFF.

This sequence joins TRBV9 and TRBJ2-2; 7 nucleotides align to TRBD2. Trimming removed 0 bases from V and 2 bases from J; junction bases left unmatched: 7. The CDR3 loop spans 17 amino acids. Germline V gene data show CDR1 as SGDLS and CDR2 as YYNGEE. The CDR3 sequence: CASSVGLAVKNTGELFF. The CDR3 DNA is TGTGCCAGCAGCGTAGGCCTAGCGGTAAAAAACACCGGGGAGCTGTTTTTT.

The chain employs TRBV14 and TRBJ1-1, with TRBD1 matching over 7 bases. With V trimmed by 5 bases and J by 0 bases, 15 bases remained unmatched. CDR3 length equals 18 residues. Germline assignment: CDR1 SGHDN and CDR2 FVKESK. The chain's CDR3 is CASSFRIGQDSMNTEAFF. The DNA for the CDR3 is TGTGCCAGCAGCTTCAGAATAGGACAGGACTCCATGAACACTGAAGCTTTCTTT.